The 13 T cell receptor beta chains listed next were all sequenced from one sample in a study of spatial heterogeneity in lung cancer. Documented time point: blood at routine non-recurrence follow-up after resection. One entry per CDR3 protein, called by TCRdb with MiXCR from the 5' RACE reads. This table holds tens of thousands of distinct CDR3 sequences, 8.5% to 10% found once. The source material was PBMCs, sampled at follow-up. All receptors derive from a male donor with early-stage non-small cell lung cancer.

The chain is built from TRBV25-1 and TRBJ2-3; D is uncertain. Germline V gives CDR1 MGHDK, CDR2 SYGVNS. The V and J ends lost 1 base and 1 base respectively, with 12 bases between them. The length of the CDR3 is 16 residues. The CDR3 reads CASSEFTSDGTDTQYF. The CDR3 coding sequence is TGTGCCAGCAGTGAATTCACGAGCGACGGCACAGATACGCAGTATTTT.

On this clonotype: This may be a read error, as it is one base from a much larger clone. This chain uses TRBV7-6 with TRBJ1-1, with 7 bases identical to TRBD1. The CDR3 sequence is 14 residues long. Germline CDR1 reads SGHVS; CDR2 reads FNYEAQ. In DNA form, the CDR3 reads TGTGCCACCAGCGCCGCGCAGGGGGGGACTGAAGCTTTCTTT. Protein: CATSAAQGGTEAFF.

The chain couples TRBV29-1 to TRBJ1-1; possible D gene TRBD1, 5 bases. Germline V lookup: CDR1 SQVTM, CDR2 ANQGSEA. The CDR3 covers 13 residues. Trimming removed 4 bases at V and 3 bases at J, with 12 bases between. For the CDR3, the DNA is TGCAGCGTTGTTGGGGCAGGAGACACTGAAGCTTTCTTT. This encodes CSVVGAGDTEAFF.

At least ten counts were recorded for this clonotype. V and J are TRBV5-1 and TRBJ2-7; D remains unclear. CDR1 is SGHRS, CDR2 YFSETQ, per germline. The CDR3 runs to 12 residues. V lost 3 bases and J 3 bases, leaving 7 bases between the germline ends. This CDR3 reads CASSSDGYEQYF. The CDR3, as DNA: TGCGCCAGCAGCTCGGACGGCTACGAGCAGTACTTC.

This clonotype was detected a few times. The V and J genes are TRBV29-1 and TRBJ2-7; D gene ambiguous. CDR1 and CDR2 (germline): SQVTM, ANQGSEA. The CDR3 totals 11 residues. Trimming removed 4 bases at V and 4 bases at J, with 8 bases between. CDR3 loop: CSVVGGYEQYF. CDR3 nucleotide sequence: TGCAGCGTTGTGGGCGGATACGAGCAGTACTTC.

As concerns this clonotype: A much bigger clone sits one base away, suggesting this may be a read error. The J gene is TRBJ2-6, the V gene TRBV4-3; either TRBD1 or TRBD2 may fit D (5 bases each). The CDR3 spans 17 residues. Germline assignment: CDR1 LGHNA and CDR2 YSLEER. The CDR3 DNA is TGCGCCAGCAGCCAAGAGTGGGACCTTTCTGGGGCCAACGACCTGACTTTC. Translated: CASSQEWDLSGANDLTF.

This clonotype was seen a handful of times. The chain links TRBV9 to TRBJ1-5, with TRBD1 matching over 9 bases. The trim removed 4 bases at V and 6 bases at J, leaving 5 bases unmatched. Germline values: CDR1 SGDLS, CDR2 YYNGEE. This CDR3 contains 14 residues. The CDR3 loop is CASSLGTGRQPQHF. CDR3 nucleotide sequence: TGTGCCAGCAGCCTTGGGACAGGGCGTCAGCCCCAGCATTTT.

The chain uses TRBV7-9 and TRBJ1-5; D may be TRBD1 (6 bases). The CDR3 runs to 12 residues. The V end lost 6 bases, the J end lost 9 bases, and 12 bases lay between the germline ends. Germline-derived CDR1 and CDR2 are SEHNR and FQNEAQ (reference sequence). CDR3 amino acids: CASSEGGGPQHF. CDR3 DNA sequence: TGTGCCAGCAGTGAGGGGGGAGGGCCCCAGCATTTT.

This clonotype has ten or more counts. This rearrangement joins TRBV6-2 or TRBV6-3 to TRBJ1-5; D is unresolved. Trimming took 2 bases from V and 4 from J, leaving 6 bases between them. The CDR3 loop spans 13 amino acids. Germline assignment: CDR1 MNHEY and CDR2 SVGEGT. CDR3 loop: CASSYEGNQPQHF. CDR3 bases: TGTGCCAGCAGTTACGAAGGAAATCAGCCCCAGCATTTT.

The V and J genes are TRBV7-2 and TRBJ2-7, with 10 bases identical to TRBD2. Germline V gene lookup returns CDR1 SGHTA and CDR2 FQGNSA. V lost 0 bases to trimming and J lost 4 bases; unmatched junction nucleotides: 3. The CDR3 runs 15 residues. The CDR3 loop reads CASSLASGGAYEQYF. The CDR3 DNA sequence: TGTGCCAGCAGCTTAGCAAGCGGGGGGGCTTACGAGCAGTACTTC.

This clonotype showed up many times. The genes are TRBV5-4 and TRBJ1-1; a possible D gene is TRBD1 (5 bases). V was shortened by 4 bases and J by 0 bases, with 10 bases between the two germline ends. The CDR3 totals 14 residues. Germline V gene data show CDR1 as SGHNT and CDR2 as YYREEE (reference sequence). The CDR3 reads CASSNDSLNTEAFF. Written as DNA, the CDR3 is TGTGCCAGCAGCAACGACAGTCTGAACACTGAAGCTTTCTTT.

This clonotype was seen a handful of times. CDR3 loop: CASSLGWATDTQYF. The CDR3 DNA reads as TGTGCCAGCAGCTTGGGCTGGGCGACAGATACGCAGTATTTT. The V gene is TRBV5-5, the J gene TRBJ2-3, with D unresolved. The CDR3 consists of 14 residues. V lost 0 bases to trimming and J lost 3 bases, with 8 bases between them. Looked up from germline, CDR1 is SGHKS and CDR2 is YYEKEE (reference sequence).

This clonotype was found many times. The chain joins TRBV4-1 to TRBJ2-4; no reliable D call. Trimming took off 3 bases at V and 0 bases at J, with 21 bases between the two ends. The CDR3 length is 19 residues. The germline V gene encodes CDR1 MGHRA and CDR2 YSYEKL. DNA of the CDR3: TGCGCCAGCAGCCAGTTTAGGGTGGGCGGTGAACTAGCCAAAAACATTCAGTACTTC. Amino acid sequence: CASSQFRVGGELAKNIQYF.